This TCR beta chain stems from a study of spatial heterogeneity in lung cancer. About the research overall: Raw reads contained each unique TCR and UMI combination more than ten times on average.

As to time point: sample taken at primary tumor resection. Samples came from 65 to 75 TRACERx patients with untreated early-stage lung cancer. No cell sorting; template was whole RNA from tumor, lung tissue or PBMC. Individually, TCR cDNA molecules were each labelled with a unique molecular identifier. A single record per CDR3 protein comes from TCRdb applying MiXCR to the 5' RACE reads. The data contain roughly 80,000 distinct CDR3 sequences, about 7.8% of them singletons. CDR3 length equals 15 residues. V gave up 4 bases and J gave up 6 bases; unmatched junction bases: 9. In germline, CDR1 is DFQATT, CDR2 SNEGSKA (reference sequence).

The J gene is TRBJ1-1, the V gene TRBV20-1; 12 positions match TRBD1. The receptor comes from a male donor with early-stage non-small cell lung cancer. The specimen was PBMCs, collected at surgery. CDR3 DNA: TGCAGTGCTAAAGCCGGGACAGGGGGCGCGCCTGAAGCTTTCTTT. Amino acids: CSAKAGTGGAPEAFF.